The present T cell receptor (beta chain) was sequenced within a study of T cell clonotyping in hematopoietic cell transplantation. Study summary: Cytoreduction preceded collection of pretransplant recipient samples.

TCRdb's copy holds only in-frame clones and misses some; the assay was immunoSEQ multiplex PCR. In the table there are around 15,000 clones, 93% of which are singletons. The length of the CDR3 is 15 residues. V was clipped by 3 bases and J by 5 bases, with 16 bases between them. CDR1 MNHNS and CDR2 SASEGT come from the germline V gene. Time point specified: recipient sample about 28 days before transplant, after cytoreduction. Concerning this clone: Its antigen remains unknown.

Study-wide findings and caveats: Graft donor and pretransplant recipient Inverse Simpson Index values predicted broader posttransplant TCR diversity. Without cell sorting, CD4 versus CD8 contributions remain unresolved.

This rearrangement joins TRBV6-1 to TRBJ2-5, with D possibly being TRBD2 (7 bases). The sample in question was peripheral blood mononuclear cells, obtained before stem cell transplant. The source is a man younger than 35 with biphenotypic leukemia. Some clones in this sample may be carry-over from other donors' samples. The CDR3 region has the DNA TGTGCCAGCAGTGATCCTGCAGGGGAGGGGGAGACCCAGTACTTC. This codes for CASSDPAGEGETQYF.